This T cell receptor beta chain was captured by sequencing in a study of blood T cell repertoires in COVID-19. Sequencing was performed with immunoSEQ multiplex PCR; in TCRdb, only in-frame clones are kept and a portion is missing. The sample lists around 300,000 clones; 75% to 90% were seen once. The participants were between 18 and 89 years old and came from fewer than 25 US areas. Participants were placed into cohorts based on the clinical history they reported. This sequence was found in a woman aged 35 to 49 who had recovered from COVID-19. The sample consisted of PBMCs or T cells enriched from blood (not recorded which).

Written as DNA, the CDR3 is TGTGCCAGCAGTGACCAGAGGATGAACACTGAAGCTTTCTTT. This gives the protein CASSDQRMNTEAFF. The chain combines TRBV2 with TRBJ1-1; D unclear. This CDR3 region has 14 residues. Trimming pared 3 bases from V and 0 bases from J, leaving 8 bases between. The germline V gene encodes CDR1 SNHLY and CDR2 FYNNEI.